Detailed here is one T cell receptor beta chain. In the original processing: The assay estimated nucleated cells by amplifying reference gene primers. TCRdb's table, derived via immunoSEQ multiplex PCR, lists solely in-frame clones and lacks some. That table is the source of V, J and clone size, and D and trimming were worked out from the DNA. The profile shows tens of thousands of clones, approximately 80% of them singletons. This sample is part of a study of blood T cell repertoires in COVID-19. For the study at large: There were acute and convalescent COVID-19 samples, and they came from the United States, Italy and Spain. Sample material is recorded as cDNA or gDNA derived from T cells, B-cell-depleted T cells, or PBMCs.

V dropped 6 bases and J dropped 1 base, with 9 bases sitting between them. The CDR3 runs to 13 residues. Germline V gives CDR1 LNHDA, CDR2 SQIVND (reference sequence). The V and J genes are TRBV19 and TRBJ1-1; TRBD1 is a possible D gene (6 bases). This sequence was found in a man at least 80 years old with active or convalescent COVID-19. Sample: peripheral blood. The CDR3 DNA reads TGTGCCAGTAGACGGGACAAGAACACTGAAGCTTTCTTT. Protein product: CASRRDKNTEAFF.